The rows below give T cell receptor beta chains drawn from one sample of a study of OX40 agonist ivuxolimab in advanced cancers. Assay: immunoSEQ multiplex PCR; the TCRdb copy retains only in-frame clones and omits some. The sample holds about 69,000 clones, approximately 90% seen once. The starting material was CD4+ or CD8+ T cells sorted from blood, obtained in a trial of the OX40 agonist ivuxolimab. The source of these receptors is an adult with an advanced solid tumor such as melanoma, head and neck, liver or kidney cancer. CDR3s include the opening cysteine and the closing phenylalanine or tryptophan. D genes are given only for firm matches. Clone size is shown for a subset of rows, as once, few, many or a class of expanded clone.

TRBV5-1	TRBD1	TRBJ2-7	NA	TGCGCCAGCAGTTTCGGGACAGGGGCATTAGAGCAGTACTTC	CASSFGTGALEQYF
TRBV5-1	NA	TRBJ2-7	NA	TGCGCCAGCAGCTTGGGGGGGAATAGGGTGAACGAGCAGTACTTC	CASSLGGNRVNEQYF
TRBV4-3	NA	TRBJ2-7	NA	TGCGCCAGCAGCCACGGCGGGCGGGAAACCTACGAGCAGTACTTC	CASSHGGRETYEQYF
TRBV5-8	TRBD1	TRBJ2-2	NA	TGTGCCAGCAGCGCCCTAATTTGGACAGGGGGCGAGGAGGCCGGGGAGCTGTTTTTT	CASSALIWTGGEEAGELFF
TRBV4-3	NA	TRBJ2-7	NA	TGCGCCAGCAGCCCAATACAGAGCTCCTACGAGCAGTACTTC	CASSPIQSSYEQYF
TRBV11-2	NA	TRBJ2-7	NA	TGTGCCAGCAGCTTAGGGATTTCTCCTTCCTACGAGCAGTACTTC	CASSLGISPSYEQYF
TRBV4-3	NA	TRBJ2-7	NA	TGCGCCAGCAGCCACGGAGCGGACTTCTACGAGCAGTACTTC	CASSHGADFYEQYF
TRBV4-1	TRBD2	TRBJ2-7	NA	TGCGCCAGCAGCCTGGGACTAAACTACGAGCAGTACTTC	CASSLGLNYEQYF
TRBV10-3	NA	TRBJ2-5	NA	TGTGCCATCAGTGAGGTCCAAACTCTAATACAAGAGACCCAGTACTTC	CAISEVQTLIQETQYF
TRBV13	NA	TRBJ1-1	few	TGTGCCAGCAGCTTTGGACAGTCGAACACTGAAGCTTTCTTT	CASSFGQSNTEAFF
TRBV4-3	NA	TRBJ2-1	NA	TGCGCCAGCAGCCAAGGGGTATCCTCCTACAATGAGCAGTTCTTC	CASSQGVSSYNEQFF
TRBV15	TRBD2	TRBJ2-7	NA	TGTGCCACCAGCAGAGATTGGGCGGGAGGGACCTACGAGCAGTACTTC	CATSRDWAGGTYEQYF
TRBV2	TRBD1	TRBJ1-2	NA	TGTGCCAGCAGCTACTTCGGGACAGGGAGCTTCTATGGCTACACCTTC	CASSYFGTGSFYGYTF
TRBV5-6	NA	TRBJ1-1	NA	TGTGCCAGCAGCTTGGTGTTTCCAAACACTGAAGCTTTCTTT	CASSLVFPNTEAFF
TRBV19	TRBD1	TRBJ2-7	NA	TGTGCCAGTAGTTTCCAGGGGGTCTACGAGCAGTACTTC	CASSFQGVYEQYF
TRBV30	NA	TRBJ1-1	NA	TGTGCCTGGAGATACGGGGAGGGGACTGAAGCTTTCTTT	CAWRYGEGTEAFF
TRBV27	NA	TRBJ2-7	once	TGTGCCAGCAGTGACCGGCGGGGCGAGCAGTACTTC	CASSDRRGEQYF
TRBV9	NA	TRBJ2-1	NA	TGTGCCAGCAGCGTAGGAGGATCTGACTCCTACAATGAGCAGTTCTTC	CASSVGGSDSYNEQFF
TRBV28	TRBD2	TRBJ2-3	NA	TGTGCCAGCAGTTTAAGCGGGAACACAGATACGCAGTATTTT	CASSLSGNTDTQYF
TRBV2	NA	TRBJ1-2	few	TGTGCCAGCAGTGAAGCGCTTACGTCCTATGGCTACACCTTC	CASSEALTSYGYTF